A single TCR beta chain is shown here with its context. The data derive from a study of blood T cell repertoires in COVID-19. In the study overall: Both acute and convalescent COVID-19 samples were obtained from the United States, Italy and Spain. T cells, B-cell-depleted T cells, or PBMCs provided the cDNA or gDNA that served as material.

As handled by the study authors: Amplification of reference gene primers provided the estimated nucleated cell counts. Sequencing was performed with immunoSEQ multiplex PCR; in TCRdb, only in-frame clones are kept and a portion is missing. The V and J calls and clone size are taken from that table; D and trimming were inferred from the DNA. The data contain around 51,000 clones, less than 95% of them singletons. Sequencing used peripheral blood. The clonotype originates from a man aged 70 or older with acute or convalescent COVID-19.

The CDR3 is CASSLGRVSSYNSPLHF. DNA of the CDR3: TGTGCCAGCAGCTTAGGGCGGGTGAGCTCCTATAATTCACCCCTCCACTTT. V is TRBV7-9 and J is TRBJ1-6; D gene ambiguous. V was clipped by 1 base and J by 0 bases, with 10 bases between them. CDR1 is SEHNR, CDR2 FQNEAQ, per germline (reference sequence). CDR3 length: 17 residues.